This paragraph reports one TCR beta chain. No antigen is known for it. The source of the sample is a study of shared clonotypes between healthy human individuals. About the research overall: Sampling drew on donors who were a couple of women and three men aged 18 to 49. Every donor yielded three CD4 naive, three CD4 memory, two CD8 naive and one CD8 memory plate. General study findings and limits: Clonotypes shared by all four donors outscored non-shared clonotypes in generation probability. Estimated clonotype richness was generally higher in naive than memory subsets.

TCRdb's copy holds only in-frame clones and misses some; the assay was immunoSEQ multiplex PCR. This table has approximately 1,500,000 clones, approximately 98% appearing once. J lost 4 bases, V lost 1 base, and 1 base had no gene match. The CDR3 covers 13 residues. Per the germline V gene, CDR1 is SGHVS and CDR2 is FQNEAQ. The TCR was taken from a man younger than 45 in good health. This rearrangement joins TRBV7-8 to TRBJ2-7; 7 nucleotides line up with TRBD1. Source material: naive CD4+ T cells sorted from blood. The sample's subset: CD45RA+ positively selected. This chain's CDR3 is CASSLDRGYEQYF. The CDR3 DNA sequence: TGTGCCAGCAGCTTAGACAGGGGTTACGAGCAGTACTTC.